The table lists the clone carrying this T cell receptor (beta chain) with a count of one. The data were obtained in a study of blood T cell repertoires in COVID-19. Study as a whole: There were acute and convalescent COVID-19 samples, and they came from the United States, Italy and Spain. From T cells, B-cell-depleted T cells, or PBMCs came the material, which was cDNA or gDNA.

Original handling: Nucleated cell counts were estimated from reference gene primer amplification. Some clones are missing from TCRdb's copy, which holds only in-frame ones; the method was immunoSEQ multiplex PCR. V and J calls and clone size follow that table, whereas D and trimming were derived from the DNA. The sample lists more than 200,000 clones, 80% to 90% occurring once. The CDR3 is 16 residues long. Trimming cost V 5 bases and J 1 base; bases outside gene matches: 13. Germline V gives CDR1 SQVTM, CDR2 ANQGSEA. The chain has TRBV29-1 and TRBJ1-2, with 7 bases that match TRBD1. The TCR sequence derives from a man older than 75 with acute or convalescent COVID-19. The sample comprised peripheral blood. CDR3 in DNA: TGCAGCGTTAAACGGGACAGTAACGCCGTTAACTATGGCTACACCTTC. Encoded protein: CSVKRDSNAVNYGYTF.